Here is one T cell receptor beta chain with its context. As yet, its antigen is unknown. The germline V gene has CDR1 SGHTA and CDR2 FQGNSA. This CDR3 has 19 residues. V was clipped by 5 bases and J by 7 bases; unmatched bases: 21. This specimen comes from a study of cytomegalovirus exposure and HLA in healthy donors. Notes on the study in general: CMV serostatus alone was available as immune exposure information.

PCR used 60 Vbeta primers and 13 Jbeta primers. Sequencing used immunoSEQ multiplex PCR; TCRdb keeps in-frame clones, though not all of them. In the table there are fewer than 200,000 clones, around 90% of which are singletons. The V call is TRBV7-2, the J call TRBJ2-1, with 9 bases identical to TRBD2. Sample: PBMCs. This sequence was found in a boy younger than 10 in good health and CMV-seronegative. The CDR3 DNA sequence: TGTGCCAGCAGCCGAAACAACTTACTCCTCGGACTAGCGAAAAATGAGCAGTTCTTC. It is translated as CASSRNNLLLGLAKNEQFF. The full variable domain, in which reference TRBV7-2 and TRBJ2-1 provide the parts outside the CDR3, is GAGVSQSPSNKVTEKGKDVELRCDPISGHTALYWYRQSLGQGLEFLIYFQGNSAPDKSGLPSDRFSAERTGGSVSTLTIQRTQQEDSAVYLCASSRNNLLLGLAKNEQFFGPGTRLTVL.